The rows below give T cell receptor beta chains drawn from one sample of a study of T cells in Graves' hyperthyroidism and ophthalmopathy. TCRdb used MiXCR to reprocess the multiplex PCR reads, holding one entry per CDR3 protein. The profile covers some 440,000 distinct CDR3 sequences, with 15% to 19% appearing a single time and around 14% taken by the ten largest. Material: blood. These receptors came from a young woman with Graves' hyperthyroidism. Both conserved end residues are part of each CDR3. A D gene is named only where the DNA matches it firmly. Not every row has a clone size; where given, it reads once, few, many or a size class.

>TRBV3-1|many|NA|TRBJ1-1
CASSQGGLNTEAFF
TGTGCCAGCAGCCAAGGGGGGTTGAACACTGAAGCTTTCTTT
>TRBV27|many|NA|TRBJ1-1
CASSIEGINTEAFF
TGTGCCAGCAGTATTGAAGGGATTAACACTGAAGCTTTCTTT
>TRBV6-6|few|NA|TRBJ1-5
CASSYDRDQPQHF
TGTGCCAGCAGTTACGATAGGGATCAGCCCCAGCATTTT
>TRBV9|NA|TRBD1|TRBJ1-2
CASSPPGQLYGYTF
TGTGCCAGCAGCCCTCCGGGACAGCTCTATGGCTACACCTTC
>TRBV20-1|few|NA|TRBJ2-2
CSARVGNTGELFF
TGCAGTGCTAGAGTCGGGAACACCGGGGAGCTGTTTTTT
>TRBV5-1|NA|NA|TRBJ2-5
CASSLGVRGPAEETQYF
TGCGCCAGCAGCTTGGGGGTCCGTGGGCCCGCCGAAGAGACCCAGTACTTC
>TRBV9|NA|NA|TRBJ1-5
CASSVEWDQPQHF
TGTGCCAGCAGCGTAGAATGGGATCAGCCCCAGCATTTT
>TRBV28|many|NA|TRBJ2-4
CASSLPYRNFDKNIQYF
TGTGCCAGCAGCCTACCCTACAGGAATTTTGACAAAAACATTCAGTACTTC
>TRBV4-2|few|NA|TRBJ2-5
CASSQEGQREETQYF
TGTGCCAGCAGCCAAGAAGGGCAACGGGAGGAGACCCAGTACTTC
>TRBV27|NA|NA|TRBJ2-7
CASSFQGGGYEQYF
TGTGCCAGCAGTTTCCAGGGTGGGGGGTACGAGCAGTACTTC
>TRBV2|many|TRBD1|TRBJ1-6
CASRDKPGQGAGGSNSPLHF
TGTGCCAGCAGAGACAAGCCGGGACAGGGGGCAGGTGGAAGTAATTCACCCCTCCACTTT
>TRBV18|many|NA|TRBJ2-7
CASSPPAGLLREQYF
TGTGCCAGCTCACCACCGGCGGGGCTTTTAAGGGAGCAGTACTTC
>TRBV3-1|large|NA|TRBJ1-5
CASSPLHSNQPQHF
TGTGCCAGCAGCCCCTTACATAGCAATCAGCCCCAGCATTTT
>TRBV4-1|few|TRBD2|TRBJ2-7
CASSGAGAVGYEQYF
TGCGCCAGCAGTGGGGCGGGAGCGGTAGGGTACGAGCAGTACTTC
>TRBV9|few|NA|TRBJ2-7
CASSVDLQKGKQYF
TGTGCCAGCAGCGTAGACCTTCAAAAGGGGAAGCAGTACTTC
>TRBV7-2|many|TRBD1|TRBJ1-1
CASRNDRVVAEAFF
TGTGCCAGCAGAAATGACAGGGTAGTCGCTGAAGCTTTCTTT
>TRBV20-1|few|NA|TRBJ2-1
CSARDGRGSGQFF
TGCAGTGCTAGAGATGGGCGGGGATCGGGACAGTTCTTC
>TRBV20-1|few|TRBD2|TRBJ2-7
CSARDPSGGAPPEQYF
TGCAGTGCTAGAGACCCCAGCGGGGGGGCCCCGCCCGAGCAGTACTTC
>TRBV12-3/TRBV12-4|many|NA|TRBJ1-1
CASSITGMNTEAFF
TGTGCCAGCAGCATTACAGGGATGAACACTGAAGCTTTCTTT
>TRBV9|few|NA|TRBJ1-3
CASSVGRTRTESSGNTIYF
TGTGCCAGCAGCGTAGGTCGAACAAGGACAGAGAGCTCTGGAAACACCATATATTTT
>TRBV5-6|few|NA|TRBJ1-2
CASSETGYYGYTF
TGTGCCAGCAGTGAAACAGGGTATTATGGCTACACCTTC
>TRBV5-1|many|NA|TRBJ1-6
CASSRDEGSPLHF
TGCGCCAGCAGCCGCGATGAGGGATCACCCCTCCACTTT
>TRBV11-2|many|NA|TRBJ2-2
CASSPGVGGTGELFF
TGTGCCAGCAGCCCTGGTGTGGGGGGAACCGGGGAGCTGTTTTTT
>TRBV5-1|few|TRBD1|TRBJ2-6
CASSLGTGDSSGANVLTF
TGCGCCAGCAGCTTGGGGACAGGGGATAGCTCTGGGGCCAACGTCCTGACTTTC
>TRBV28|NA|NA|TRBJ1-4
CASKGGKGEKLFF
TGTGCCAGCAAAGGGGGAAAAGGAGAAAAACTGTTTTTT
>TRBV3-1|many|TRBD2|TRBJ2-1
CASSTRPGAGVNNEQFF
TGTGCCAGCAGCACCAGGCCGGGAGCGGGGGTGAACAATGAGCAGTTCTTC
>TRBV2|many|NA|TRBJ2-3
CASWRAGGEDTQYF
TGTGCCAGCTGGAGAGCGGGTGGGGAAGATACGCAGTATTTT
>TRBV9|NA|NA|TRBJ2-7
CASSVAGDEQYF
TGTGCCAGCAGCGTAGCCGGAGACGAGCAGTACTTC
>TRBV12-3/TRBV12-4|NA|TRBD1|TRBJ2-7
CASSRDPRDRVNEQYF
TGTGCCAGCAGTCGAGATCCCCGGGACAGGGTCAACGAGCAGTACTTC
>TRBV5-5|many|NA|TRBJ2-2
CASTFLGRMHGELFF
TGTGCCAGCACCTTCCTGGGTAGAATGCACGGGGAGCTGTTTTTT
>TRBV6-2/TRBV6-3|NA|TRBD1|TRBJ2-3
CASSYTIRDSSTDTQYF
TGTGCCAGCAGTTACACGATCCGGGACAGTAGCACAGATACGCAGTATTTT
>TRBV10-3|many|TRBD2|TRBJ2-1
CAISGLAGWNEQFF
TGTGCCATCAGTGGGCTAGCGGGGTGGAATGAGCAGTTCTTC
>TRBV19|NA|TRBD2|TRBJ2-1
CASSSRTSGREVGEQFF
TGTGCCAGTAGTTCAAGGACTAGCGGGAGGGAGGTAGGTGAGCAGTTCTTC
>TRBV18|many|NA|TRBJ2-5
CASSLSQETQYF
TGTGCCAGCTCGCTTTCACAAGAGACCCAGTACTTC
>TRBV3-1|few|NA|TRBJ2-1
CASSPWGGIQFF
TGTGCCAGCAGTCCCTGGGGGGGCATTCAGTTCTTC
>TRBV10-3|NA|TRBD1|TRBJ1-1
CAISRTGDTEAFF
TGTGCCATCAGTCGGACAGGGGACACTGAAGCTTTCTTT
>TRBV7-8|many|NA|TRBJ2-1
CASSGHRVETYNEQFF
TGTGCCAGCAGCGGACACAGGGTAGAAACTTACAATGAGCAGTTCTTC
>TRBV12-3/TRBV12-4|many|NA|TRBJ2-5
CASSFSSIETQYF
TGTGCCAGCAGTTTTTCTAGCATCGAGACCCAGTACTTC
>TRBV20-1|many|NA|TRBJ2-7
CSARKPSGYEQYF
TGCAGTGCCCGAAAGCCTAGTGGGTACGAGCAGTACTTC
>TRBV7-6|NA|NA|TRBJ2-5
CASSNRDGEETQYF
TGTGCCAGCAGCAACAGGGACGGAGAAGAGACCCAGTACTTC
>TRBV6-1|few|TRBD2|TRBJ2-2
CASRQPRTSGRETGELFF
TGTGCCAGCAGACAACCTCGGACTAGCGGGAGAGAAACCGGGGAGCTGTTTTTT
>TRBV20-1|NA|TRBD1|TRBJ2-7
CSAEDRVRGSYEQYF
TGCAGTGCCGAAGACAGGGTGAGGGGCTCCTACGAGCAGTACTTC
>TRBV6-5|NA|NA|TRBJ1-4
CASSYSSVPNEKLFF
TGTGCCAGCAGTTACTCTTCGGTGCCTAATGAAAAACTGTTTTTT
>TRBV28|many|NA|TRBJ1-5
CASTIGFQPQHF
TGTGCCAGCACCATCGGGTTTCAGCCCCAGCATTTT
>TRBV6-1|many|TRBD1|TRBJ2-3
CASSERTGPTDTQYF
TGTGCCAGCAGCGAACGGACAGGACCCACAGATACGCAGTATTTT
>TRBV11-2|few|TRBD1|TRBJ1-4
CASSLEFWTGGSEKLFF
TGTGCCAGCAGCTTAGAATTTTGGACAGGGGGATCTGAAAAACTGTTTTTT
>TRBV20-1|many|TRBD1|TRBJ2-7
CSASRQGPGYEQYF
TGCAGTGCTAGCCGACAGGGTCCGGGCTACGAGCAGTACTTC
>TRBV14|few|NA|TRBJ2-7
CASSRAPGYEQYF
TGTGCCAGCAGTCGGGCACCAGGCTACGAGCAGTACTTC